This T cell receptor beta chain was identified in a study of blood T cell repertoires in COVID-19. Trimming shortened V by 6 bases and J by 4 bases, and 15 bases separated the two germline ends. Germline CDR1 and CDR2: MNHEY and SVGAGI. There are 14 residues in the CDR3. Authors' analysis steps: Amplification with reference gene primers provided the estimates of nucleated cell counts. TCRdb's copy holds only in-frame clones and misses some; the assay was immunoSEQ multiplex PCR. D and trimming were read from the DNA, whereas the V and J calls and clone size are those reported in that table. This sample has around 230,000 clones, with roughly 85% found just once.

The V call is TRBV6-5, the J call TRBJ1-2; D is possibly TRBD1 (5 bases). The sequence came from a woman aged 70-85 years with active or convalescent COVID-19. What was sequenced was peripheral blood. CDR3 bases: TGTGCCAGCAGCCTTTCGGGGGGGGGCTATGGCTACACCTTC. Its protein is CASSLSGGGYGYTF.